This T cell receptor (beta chain) is from a study of blood T cells in healthy people across ages. A word on this clonotype: Possible read error: a much larger clone is one base away.

Sample-barcoded 5' priming and a J-beta primer mix drove a second PCR of about 7 to 11 cycles. TCRdb recomputed calls from the 5' RACE reads with MiXCR, one row per CDR3 protein. Among over a million distinct CDR3 sequences listed, approximately 63% were seen once. This CDR3 region has 16 residues. V trimming: 3 bases; J trimming: 13 bases; junction bases outside the gene matches: 17. The germline V gene has CDR1 MGHDK and CDR2 SYGVNS. The sequence came from a man aged 18 to 30 in good health. This chain uses TRBV25-1 with TRBJ2-4, with 8 bases lining up with TRBD1. The specimen sequenced was blood. In DNA form, the CDR3 reads TGTGCCAGCAGTGACGATATAGGACAGGGTGCAAACGTGCAGTACTTC. Residues: CASSDDIGQGANVQYF.